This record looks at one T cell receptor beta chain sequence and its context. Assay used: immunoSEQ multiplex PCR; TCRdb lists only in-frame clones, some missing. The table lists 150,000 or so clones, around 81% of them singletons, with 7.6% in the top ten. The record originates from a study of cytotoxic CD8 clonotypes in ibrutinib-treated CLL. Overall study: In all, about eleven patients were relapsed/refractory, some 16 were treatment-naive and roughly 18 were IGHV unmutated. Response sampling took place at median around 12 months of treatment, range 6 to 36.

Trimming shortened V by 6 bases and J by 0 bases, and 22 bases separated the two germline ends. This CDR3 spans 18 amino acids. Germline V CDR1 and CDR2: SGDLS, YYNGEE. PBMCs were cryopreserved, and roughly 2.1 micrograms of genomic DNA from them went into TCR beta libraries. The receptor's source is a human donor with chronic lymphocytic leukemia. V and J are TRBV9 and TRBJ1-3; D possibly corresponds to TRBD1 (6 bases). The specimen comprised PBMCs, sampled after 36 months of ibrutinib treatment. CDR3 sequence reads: CASNGGPGQTISGNTIYF. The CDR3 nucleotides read TGTGCCAGCAACGGGGGGCCGGGCCAGACCATCTCTGGAAACACCATATATTTT.